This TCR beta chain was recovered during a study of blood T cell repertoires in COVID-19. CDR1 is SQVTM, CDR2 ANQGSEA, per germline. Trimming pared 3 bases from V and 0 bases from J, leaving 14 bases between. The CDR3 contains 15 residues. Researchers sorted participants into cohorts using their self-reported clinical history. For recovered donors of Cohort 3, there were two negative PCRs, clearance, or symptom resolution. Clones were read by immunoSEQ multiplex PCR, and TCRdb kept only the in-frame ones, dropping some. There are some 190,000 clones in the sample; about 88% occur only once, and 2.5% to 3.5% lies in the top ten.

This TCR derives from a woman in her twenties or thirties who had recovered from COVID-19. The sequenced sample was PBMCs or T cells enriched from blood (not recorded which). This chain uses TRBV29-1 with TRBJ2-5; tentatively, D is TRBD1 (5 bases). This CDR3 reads CSVDEAGRYQETQYF. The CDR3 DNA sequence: TGCAGCGTTGACGAGGCAGGGCGGTACCAAGAGACCCAGTACTTC. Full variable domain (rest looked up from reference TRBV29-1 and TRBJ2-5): SAVISQKPSRDICQRGTSLTIQCQVDSQVTMMFWYRQQPGQSLTLIATANQGSEATYESGFVIDKFPISRPNLTFSTLTVSNMSPEDSSIYLCSVDEAGRYQETQYFGPGTRLLVL.